This TCR beta chain was identified in a study of T-cell memory formation after mild COVID-19. Whole-study context: The TCR clusters were mostly specific to one donor.

Broader study findings: The study detected some responding clones in pre-infection memory, suggesting cross-reactive memory joined. Contracting CD8+ clones were enriched in EMRA, CD4+ mainly in CM and EM.

The CDR3 extends over 14 amino acids. Germline loops: CDR1 SQVTM, CDR2 ANQGSEA. After removal of 8 bases from V and 6 bases from J, the junction contained 6 bases not matched to a gene. With constant-segment primers, 5'RACE yielded cDNA libraries of TCR alpha and TCR beta that carried sample barcodes and UMIs. TCRdb redid the calling of the 5' RACE reads with MiXCR, one entry per CDR3 protein. Counted here are some 180,000 distinct CDR3 sequences, about an eighth occurring once; the ten biggest clones make up about 3.3%. This clonotype has a count of ten or more. Antigen specificity is unknown. The specimen sequenced was PBMCs or a T cell subset sorted from them (not recorded which). This chain joins TRBV29-1 and TRBJ2-3, with 15 bases matching TRBD2. This clonotype was sampled from a man aged 18 to 30 who had mild COVID-19 (a few samples of this study predate the infection). Cell type and time point are not known. In DNA form, the CDR3 reads TGCAGCTCCCGGACTAGCGGGGGGGCGGATACGCAGTATTTT. Translation: CSSRTSGGADTQYF.